This T cell receptor beta chain was recorded in a study of blood T cells in healthy people across ages. This clonotype was detected only a few times. The antigen is not known. Study observations and caveats: Expanded clonotype changes were possibly confounded by unknown donor CMV status. Among long-lived donors, naive CD4+ cells were more numerous and diversity higher than in aged donors.

Using a J-beta primer mix together with a sample-barcoded 5' primer, a second PCR was run for roughly 7 to 12 cycles. Tags on each cDNA molecule came from a template-switch adaptor with 12 random nucleotides. In TCRdb, the 5' RACE reads were re-called with MiXCR into one record per CDR3 protein. This sample has under 2,000,000 distinct CDR3 sequences; about 50% occur once, and the top ten carry roughly 2%. CDR3 length equals 17 residues. V lost 3 bases to trimming and J lost 5 bases; unmatched junction nucleotides: 10. The rearrangement uses TRBV12-3 or TRBV12-4 and TRBJ2-5; 12 bases agree with TRBD2. The sample consisted of blood. The TCR was taken from a middle-aged woman in good health. The CDR3 DNA sequence: TGTGCCAGCAGTTTGACTACGGGACTAGCGGGCAGGGAGACCCAGTACTTC. Its translation: CASSLTTGLAGRETQYF.